The next 23 T cell receptor beta chains were all read from a single sample in a study of blood T cell repertoires in COVID-19. Only in-frame clones appear in the TCRdb table, and some are missing; sequencing was by immunoSEQ multiplex PCR. This sample has 370,000 or so clones, with approximately 80% found just once. Sequenced: peripheral blood. Receptors originate from a human donor with acute or convalescent COVID-19. The donor label of this sample is uncertain.

V and J are TRBV6-5 and TRBJ1-1; D is ambiguous. The CDR3 is made up of 13 amino acids. Germline V gene sequence: CDR1 MNHEY, CDR2 SVGAGI. V was cut by 10 bases and J by 2 bases, with 14 bases left in between. Written as DNA, the CDR3 is TGTGCCACCCAGGAGGGCCAAAACACTGAAGCTTTCTTT. Its protein product is CATQEGQNTEAFF.

This clone showed up just once. This chain links TRBV3-1 (or the pseudogene TRBV3-2) with TRBJ2-3; 7 positions agree with TRBD2. The trim removed 3 bases at V and 12 bases at J, leaving 6 bases unmatched. This CDR3 region has 12 residues. Germline-derived CDR1 and CDR2 are LGHDT and YNNKEL (reference sequence). The CDR3 sequence: CASSHTSALQYF. CDR3 sequence (DNA): TGTGCCAGCAGCCACACTAGCGCTCTACAGTATTTT.

The chain recombines TRBV19 with TRBJ2-1; tentatively, D is TRBD2 (6 bases). CDR3 length: 15 amino acids. V lost 5 bases and J 10 bases, leaving 21 bases between the germline ends. Per the germline V gene, CDR1 is LNHDA and CDR2 is SQIVND (reference sequence). The CDR3 sequence is CASSSGLARLGEQFF. The CDR3 nucleotides are TGTGCCAGTAGTTCGGGACTGGCCCGCTTAGGGGAGCAGTTCTTC. The full variable domain, rest sourced from reference TRBV19 and TRBJ2-1, is DGGITQSPKYLFRKEGQNVTLSCEQNLNHDAMYWYRQDPGQGLRLIYYSQIVNDFQKGDIAEGYSVSREKKESFPLTVTSAQKNPTAFYLCASSSGLARLGEQFFGPGTRLTVL.

The chain is built from TRBV6-6 and TRBJ1-5; unclear D gene. This CDR3 has 14 amino acids. CDR1 and CDR2 (germline): MNHNY, SVGAGI (reference sequence). V lost 5 bases to trimming and J lost 1 base, with 9 bases between them. The CDR3, as DNA: TGTGCCAGCAGTCGTGACACCAGCAATCAGCCCCAGCATTTT. It is translated as CASSRDTSNQPQHF.

V gene TRBV4-2 combines with J gene TRBJ2-1; no reliable D call. This CDR3 is built from 15 residues. V lost 0 bases and J lost 8, with 14 bases in between. The germline V gene has CDR1 LGHNA and CDR2 YNFKEQ. The CDR3 spells CASSQEWAPTDEQFF. CDR3 nucleotides: TGTGCCAGCAGCCAAGAGTGGGCTCCTACAGATGAGCAGTTCTTC.

Details on this clone: The same CDR3 arises from other DNA sequences in this sample as well. The J gene is TRBJ2-7, the V gene TRBV4-2; 8 nucleotides line up with TRBD1. Germline trimming cut 5 bases from V and 0 bases from J; bases unmatched to any gene: 9. Germline V gene sequence: CDR1 LGHNA, CDR2 YNFKEQ. There are 16 residues in the CDR3. As DNA, the CDR3 is TGTGCCAGCAGCAGCCCGGGGACAGGCAACTCCTACGAGCAGTACTTC. This translates into CASSSPGTGNSYEQYF.

V gene TRBV7-7 combines with J gene TRBJ2-5, with D unresolved. This CDR3 has 13 amino acids. Germline V gene data show CDR1 as SSHAT and CDR2 as FNYEAQ (reference sequence). V dropped 5 bases and J dropped 5 bases, with 12 bases sitting between them. CDR3 coding DNA: TGTGCCAGCAGCATCCCCCTCGGGGAGACCCAGTACTTC. Its protein product is CASSIPLGETQYF. The full variable domain, in which reference TRBV7-7 and TRBJ2-5 provide the parts outside the CDR3, is GAGVSQSPRYKVTKRGQDVTLRCDPISSHATLYWYQQALGQGPEFLTYFNYEAQPDKSGLPSDRFSAERPEGSISTLTIQRTEQRDSAMYRCASSIPLGETQYFGPGTRLLVL.

Only one count was recorded for this clone. The V call is TRBV10-2, the J call TRBJ1-6; 7 nucleotides line up with TRBD1. Germline V gene sequence: CDR1 WSHSY, CDR2 SAAADI. The CDR3 has 15 amino acids. Unmatched junction bases numbered 12, after V lost 6 bases and J lost 10 bases. CDR3 amino acids: CASRGPLTGPSPLHF. Written as DNA, the CDR3 is TGCGCCAGCAGGGGGCCCTTGACAGGGCCGTCACCCCTCCACTTT.

This clone is categorized as medium-sized (0.01 to 0.1%). The chain uses TRBV6-5 and TRBJ1-2; the D gene is possibly TRBD1 (5 bases). The CDR3 contains 12 residues. V lost 4 bases, J lost 7 bases, and 10 bases lay in between. Looked up from germline, CDR1 is MNHEY and CDR2 is SVGAGI. The CDR3 nucleotides are TGTGCCAGCAGTTGGGGGACTGGTGGCTACACCTTC. Its translation is CASSWGTGGYTF.

J is TRBJ2-7 and V is TRBV30, with TRBD1 matching 12 bases. With 1 base clipped from V and 3 bases from J, the junction kept 19 bases outside the gene matches. CDR1 and CDR2 (germline): GTSNPN, SVGIG (reference sequence). The CDR3 is 20 amino acids. This CDR3 is CAWSGVGGILGTGGIYEQYF. CDR3 DNA: TGTGCCTGGAGTGGGGTCGGAGGTATCTTAGGGACAGGGGGCATCTACGAGCAGTACTTC.

V gene TRBV4-1 combines with J gene TRBJ1-1, with 9 positions matching TRBD1. J was trimmed by 0 bases and V by 2 bases; bases with no gene match: 4. This CDR3 region has 16 residues. In germline, CDR1 is MGHRA, CDR2 YSYEKL. CDR3 sequence: CASSQPDRGVNTEAFF. DNA for the CDR3: TGCGCCAGCAGCCAACCAGACAGGGGGGTGAACACTGAAGCTTTCTTT.

The chain links TRBV9 to TRBJ2-1, with 7 bases fitting TRBD2. Germline V gives CDR1 SGDLS, CDR2 YYNGEE. The junction had 8 bases not matched to a gene; V was cut back by 5 bases and J by 9 bases. The CDR3 sequence is 13 residues long. The DNA of the CDR3 is TGTGCCAGCAGGGCGGTAACGGGGGGTGAGCAGTTCTTC. Its protein is CASRAVTGGEQFF.

This clone came up once. The J gene is TRBJ1-2, the V gene TRBV11-2; a weak D match, TRBD1 (5 bases). Trimming stripped 2 bases from V and 3 bases from J, with 10 bases between. There are 14 residues in the CDR3. Germline V gene lookup returns CDR1 SGHAT and CDR2 FQNNGV. CDR3 DNA: TGTGCCAGCAGCTTATTAGGAGGGGACTATGGCTACACCTTC. This encodes CASSLLGGDYGYTF.

The rearrangement joins TRBV19 to TRBJ2-1; TRBD1 agrees at 10 bases. Per the germline V gene, CDR1 is LNHDA and CDR2 is SQIVND (reference sequence). J lost 5 bases, V lost 10 bases, and 11 bases had no gene match. CDR3 length equals 15 residues. The CDR3 spells CATRTGGRVNNEQFF. Written as DNA, the CDR3 is TGTGCCACAAGGACAGGGGGAAGGGTAAACAATGAGCAGTTCTTC.

V is TRBV9 and J is TRBJ1-1, with D unclear. V lost 4 bases and J lost 0, with 13 bases in between. This CDR3 is 15 amino acids long. Germline values: CDR1 SGDLS, CDR2 YYNGEE. The CDR3 nucleotides read TGTGCCAGCAGCACAGACCCGGGGATGAACACTGAAGCTTTCTTT. Translation: CASSTDPGMNTEAFF.

The rearrangement links TRBV30 to TRBJ1-2; TRBD1 might be the D (5 bases). Germline-derived CDR1 and CDR2 are GTSNPN and SVGIG (reference sequence). Trimming removed 3 bases at V and 7 bases at J, with 18 bases between. The CDR3 has 14 residues. The CDR3 region has the DNA TGTGCCTGGAGCCGAGGACACCCACCCAGTGGCTACACCTTC. Encoded protein: CAWSRGHPPSGYTF.

V and J are TRBV15 and TRBJ1-6; 9 positions match TRBD1. The V gene's germline CDR1 is LNHNV and CDR2 YYDKDF (reference sequence). CDR3 length equals 15 residues. The V segment lost 5 bases and the J segment 9 bases; nucleotides outside the gene matches: 8. The CDR3 sequence: CATSGRGQGPSPLHF. Written as DNA, the CDR3 is TGTGCCACCAGCGGACGAGGACAGGGGCCTTCACCCCTCCACTTT.

The genes are TRBV2 and TRBJ1-2; 7 bases are a match to TRBD1. Germline V gives CDR1 SNHLY, CDR2 FYNNEI. CDR3 length equals 14 residues. The trim removed 7 bases at V and 8 bases at J, leaving 13 bases unmatched. This chain's CDR3 is CASKERDSSIGYTF. Written as DNA, the CDR3 is TGTGCCAGCAAAGAACGGGACAGCTCTATCGGCTACACCTTC.

The chain combines TRBV6-2 or TRBV6-3 with TRBJ1-5; D uncertain. Trimming removed 5 bases from V and 2 bases from J, with 13 bases in between. The germline CDR1 and CDR2 sequences are MNHEY and SVGEGT. CDR3 size: 15 residues. CDR3 loop: CASSLEKSGNQPQHF. DNA for the CDR3: TGTGCCAGCAGTCTAGAAAAATCGGGCAATCAGCCCCAGCATTTT.

In its sample, this clone was seen once. This sequence joins TRBV5-5 and TRBJ2-1, with 8 bases lining up with TRBD2. The CDR3 is made up of 16 amino acids. Germline CDR1 is SGHKS and CDR2 is YYEKEE (reference sequence). J lost 7 bases, V lost 1 base, and 10 bases had no gene match. The CDR3 region is CASSLYRAAGVNEQFF. CDR3 bases: TGTGCCAGCAGCTTGTACAGGGCAGCGGGGGTGAATGAGCAGTTCTTC.

The chain couples TRBV28 to TRBJ2-1; possible D gene TRBD2, 6 bases. V gave up 7 bases and J gave up 0 bases, with 16 bases separating them. This CDR3 is built from 16 residues. Germline V gene lookup returns CDR1 MDHEN and CDR2 SYDVKM. The CDR3 here is CASILGRGFSYNEQFF. CDR3 sequence (DNA): TGTGCCAGCATCCTGGGGCGGGGATTCTCCTACAATGAGCAGTTCTTC.

The V call is TRBV6-5, the J call TRBJ1-2; D not certain. Between the trimmed V and J ends, which lost 2 bases and 7 bases, there was a span of 11 bases. The CDR3 is 13 amino acids. CDR1 MNHEY and CDR2 SVGAGI come from the germline V gene. In nucleotides, the CDR3 is TGTGCCAGCAGTTACGTCGGGGTCCCTGGCTACACCTTC. It translates to CASSYVGVPGYTF.

The rearrangement links TRBV5-1 to TRBJ1-1; D gene unclear. Germline loops: CDR1 SGHRS, CDR2 YFSETQ. The CDR3 totals 13 residues. V gave up 5 bases and J gave up 2 bases, with 10 bases separating them. CDR3 sequence (DNA): TGCGCCAGCAGTTGGGAGGTTAACACTGAAGCTTTCTTT. It encodes CASSWEVNTEAFF.